This TCR beta chain originates from a study of control samples from healthy donors and cancer patients. Data came from immunoSEQ multiplex PCR; TCRdb stores just in-frame clones and leaves some out. The sample includes 100,000 to 150,000 clones, roughly 84% of them seen just once. Germline CDR1 and CDR2: KGHSY and FQNENV. The V and J ends lost 0 bases and 7 bases respectively, with 10 bases between them. This CDR3 region has 13 residues. The chain uses TRBV16 and TRBJ2-7; tentative D call: TRBD2 (6 bases). Sequencing used blood. The clonotype originates from a man in his fifties or sixties in good health. The CDR3 loop is CASSQSAGREQYF. The CDR3 coding sequence is TGTGCCAGCAGCCAATCGGCGGGACGGGAGCAGTACTTC.